This is a list of T cell receptor beta chains from one sample in a study of regulatory T cells in long-lasting Graves disease. Using its own MiXCR run on the multiplex PCR reads, TCRdb lists one record per CDR3 protein. The sample has a few hundred thousand distinct CDR3 sequences; under 25% are singletons. The starting material was peripheral blood mononuclear cells (PBMCs), obtained when the disease was refractory, from a patient treated with antithyroid drugs. The receptors were gathered from a female donor with Graves disease. Each CDR3 is given with its conserved first and last residue. A D gene is named only where the DNA matches it firmly. Clone size is given for some rows only: seen once, a few or many times, or a class if the clone is expanded.

clone_size d_call j_call v_call cdr3_aa cdr3_nt
- TRBD2 TRBJ2-3 TRBV20-1 CSGLAEGTDTQYF TGCAGTGGACTAGCGGAAGGCACAGATACGCAGTATTTT
few - TRBJ1-2 TRBV9 CASSDRFNYGYTF TGTGCCAGCAGCGACAGGTTTAACTATGGCTACACCTTC
few - TRBJ1-3 TRBV11-1 CASSFNSGNTIYF TGTGCCAGCAGCTTTAACTCTGGAAACACCATATATTTT
- - TRBJ2-4 TRBV20-1 CSARDRSPGLAKNIQYF TGCAGTGCTAGAGATCGAAGTCCGGGACTAGCCAAAAACATTCAGTACTTC
many - TRBJ1-1 TRBV30 CAWRSRGLNTEAFF TGTGCCTGGAGAAGCCGGGGATTGAACACTGAAGCTTTCTTT
few - TRBJ2-2 TRBV6-1 CASINGQNTGELFF TGTGCCAGCATCAATGGTCAGAACACCGGGGAGCTGTTTTTT
few - TRBJ1-5 TRBV6-2/TRBV6-3 CASSSRFDQPQHF TGTGCCAGCAGTTCGAGGTTCGATCAGCCCCAGCATTTT
- - TRBJ2-2 TRBV7-2 CASSGALNTGELLF TGTGCCAGCTCGGGAGCCCTCAACACCGGGGAGCTGCTTTTT
many TRBD1 TRBJ2-7 TRBV20-1 CSAGDSLTYEQYF TGCAGTGCCGGGGACAGTCTTACCTACGAGCAGTACTTC
- TRBD1 TRBJ2-1 TRBV28 CASSRTGVEAGAYNEQFF TGTGCCAGCAGTCGGACAGGGGTTGAGGCGGGAGCCTACAATGAGCAGTTCTTC
many - TRBJ1-4 TRBV28 CASSPGDSTNEKLFF TGTGCCAGCAGTCCAGGGGATTCTACTAATGAAAAACTGTTTTTT
many - TRBJ1-2 TRBV18 CASSPLQENYGYTF TGTGCCAGCTCACCACTCCAGGAAAACTATGGCTACACCTTC
many - TRBJ1-4 TRBV28 CASTPTEPNEKLFF TGTGCCAGCACCCCGACAGAGCCTAATGAAAAACTGTTTTTT
many TRBD1 TRBJ2-5 TRBV18 CASSPVADVGGATQYF TGTGCCAGCTCCCCCGTCGCCGATGTAGGGGGCGCGACCCAGTACTTC
- - TRBJ1-1 TRBV6-1 CASSQDSTEAFF TGTGCCAGCAGCCAGGACAGCACTGAAGCTTTCTTT
- - TRBJ1-2 TRBV5-1 CASSPRTAYGYTF TGCGCCAGCAGCCCGAGGACGGCTTATGGCTACACCTTC
few - TRBJ1-5 TRBV19 CASSMAGSNQPQHF TGTGCCAGTAGTATGGCGGGTAGCAATCAGCCCCAGCATTTT
many - TRBJ1-1 TRBV4-1 CASSQAAHQTEAFF TGCGCCAGCAGCCAAGCAGCACACCAGACTGAAGCTTTCTTT
- - TRBJ1-1 TRBV29-1 CSVKKALAGPAEAFF TGCAGCGTGAAAAAGGCGCTGGCAGGGCCGGCTGAAGCTTTCTTT
few - TRBJ2-3 TRBV7-2 CASSLIPSTDTQYF TGTGCCAGCAGCTTAATCCCTAGCACAGATACGCAGTATTTT
few - TRBJ1-6 TRBV7-2 CASSAGDGNSPLHF TGTGCCAGCAGCGCCGGGGACGGTAATTCACCCCTCCACTTT
few - TRBJ2-2 TRBV7-9 CASSLWVHPTGELFF TGTGCCAGCAGCTTATGGGTGCACCCCACCGGGGAGCTGTTTTTT
- - TRBJ2-5 TRBV6-6 CASSYSPGEETQYF TGTGCCAGCAGTTACTCGCCGGGGGAGGAGACCCAGTACTTC
- - TRBJ2-7 TRBV27 CASSLYPGGPYEQYF TGTGCCAGCAGTTTGTACCCAGGAGGACCTTACGAGCAGTACTTC
- TRBD1 TRBJ1-2 TRBV12-3/TRBV12-4 CASRKQGAYGYTF TGTGCCAGCAGAAAACAGGGGGCCTATGGCTACACCTTC
- - TRBJ2-7 TRBV15 CATSRDLLGSAAYEQYF TGTGCCACCAGCAGAGATCTTCTAGGGTCAGCAGCCTACGAGCAGTACTTC
many - TRBJ1-4 TRBV12-3/TRBV12-4 CASSLLVGAQEKLFF TGTGCCAGCAGTTTGTTGGTGGGGGCCCAAGAAAAACTGTTTTTT
- TRBD1 TRBJ1-2 TRBV7-2 CASSLGGGQQGSYGYTF TGTGCCAGCAGCTTAGGGGGGGGGCAACAGGGGTCATATGGCTACACCTTC
many TRBD2 TRBJ2-7 TRBV20-1 CSARGPSGVLYEQYF TGCAGTGCTAGAGGTCCTAGCGGGGTCCTCTACGAGCAGTACTTC
few TRBD1 TRBJ2-2 TRBV30 CAWSLGTGRTGELFF TGTGCCTGGAGCCTCGGGACAGGACGTACCGGGGAGCTGTTTTTT
few - TRBJ1-4 TRBV30 CAWGQRGQLFF TGTGCCTGGGGGCAACGCGGACAACTGTTTTTT
many - TRBJ2-5 TRBV2 CASSESGLVTQYF TGTGCCAGCAGTGAATCAGGGCTTGTGACCCAGTACTTC
many - TRBJ1-2 TRBV12-3/TRBV12-4 CASSFVRSGYTF TGTGCCAGCAGTTTTGTTCGTTCTGGCTACACCTTC
- TRBD1 TRBJ1-5 TRBV7-9 CASSSGQQYQPQHF TGTGCCAGCAGCTCGGGACAGCAATATCAGCCCCAGCATTTT
few - TRBJ2-1 TRBV9 CASSEPGGGIYNEQFF TGTGCCAGCAGCGAGCCCGGAGGCGGAATCTACAATGAGCAGTTCTTC
- - TRBJ2-5 TRBV7-9 CASSLARKEQETQYF TGTGCCAGCAGCTTAGCGCGTAAGGAACAAGAGACCCAGTACTTC
many - TRBJ2-4 TRBV18 CASSHGTPFENIQYF TGTGCCAGCTCACACGGGACTCCATTTGAAAACATTCAGTACTTC
- - TRBJ1-2 TRBV10-3 CAISESATSNYGYTF TGTGCCATCAGTGAGTCCGCCACCTCTAACTATGGCTACACCTTC
many TRBD2 TRBJ2-7 TRBV7-2 CASSSRTSGNNEQYF TGTGCCAGCAGCTCGAGGACTAGCGGGAACAACGAGCAGTACTTC
- - TRBJ2-1 TRBV16 CASSQQGEQFF TGTGCCAGCAGCCAACAGGGCGAGCAGTTCTTC
once TRBD2 TRBJ2-3 TRBV20-1 CSATLAGETDTQYF TGCAGTGCTACCCTAGCGGGAGAGACAGATACGCAGTATTTT
- TRBD1 TRBJ2-7 TRBV6-1 CASNIDRVSPYEQYF TGTGCCAGCAACATCGACAGGGTGTCCCCTTACGAGCAGTACTTC
- - TRBJ1-1 TRBV6-2/TRBV6-3 CASSSVETMNTEAFF TGTGCCAGCAGTTCTGTGGAAACTATGAACACTGAAGCTTTCTTT
many - TRBJ1-6 TRBV28 CASSFRQEDNSPLHF TGTGCCAGCAGTTTTCGACAGGAGGATAATTCACCCCTCCACTTT
- - TRBJ1-1 TRBV28 CASSLYKTGVANTEAFF TGTGCCAGCAGTTTATATAAGACGGGGGTGGCGAACACTGAAGCTTTCTTT
- TRBD1 TRBJ2-7 TRBV6-1 CASRPQTGPHEQYF TGTGCCAGCAGGCCGCAGACAGGGCCCCACGAGCAGTACTTC